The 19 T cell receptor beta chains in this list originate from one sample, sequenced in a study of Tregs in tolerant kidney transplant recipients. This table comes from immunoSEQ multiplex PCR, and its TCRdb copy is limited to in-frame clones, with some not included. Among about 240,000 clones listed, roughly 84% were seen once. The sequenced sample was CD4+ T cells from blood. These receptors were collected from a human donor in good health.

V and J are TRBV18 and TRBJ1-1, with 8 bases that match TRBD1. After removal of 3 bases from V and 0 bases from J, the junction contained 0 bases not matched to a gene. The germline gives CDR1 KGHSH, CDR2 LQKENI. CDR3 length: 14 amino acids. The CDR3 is CASSPRGLNTEAFF. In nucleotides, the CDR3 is TGTGCCAGCTCACCCAGGGGGCTGAACACTGAAGCTTTCTTT.

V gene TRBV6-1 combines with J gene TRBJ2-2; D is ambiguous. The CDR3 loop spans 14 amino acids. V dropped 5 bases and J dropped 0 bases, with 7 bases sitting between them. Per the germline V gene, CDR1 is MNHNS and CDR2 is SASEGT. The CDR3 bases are TGTGCCAGCAGTAGGACGCCGAACACCGGGGAGCTGTTTTTT. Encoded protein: CASSRTPNTGELFF.

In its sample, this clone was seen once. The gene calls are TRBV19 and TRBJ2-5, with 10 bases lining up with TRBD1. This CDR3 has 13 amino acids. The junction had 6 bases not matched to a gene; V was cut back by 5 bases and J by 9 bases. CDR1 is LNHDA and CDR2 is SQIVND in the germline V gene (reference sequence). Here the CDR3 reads CASSADRGRPQYF. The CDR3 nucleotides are TGTGCCAGTAGTGCGGACAGGGGGAGACCCCAGTACTTC. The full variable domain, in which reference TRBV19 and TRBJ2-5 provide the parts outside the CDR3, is DGGITQSPKYLFRKEGQNVTLSCEQNLNHDAMYWYRQDPGQGLRLIYYSQIVNDFQKGDIAEGYSVSREKKESFPLTVTSAQKNPTAFYLCASSADRGRPQYFGPGTRLLVL.

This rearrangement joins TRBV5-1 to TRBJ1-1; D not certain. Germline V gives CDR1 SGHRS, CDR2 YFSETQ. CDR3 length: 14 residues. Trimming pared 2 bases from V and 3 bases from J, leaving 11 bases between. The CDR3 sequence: CASSLDSGYTEAFF. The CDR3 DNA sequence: TGCGCCAGCAGCTTAGATTCGGGTTACACTGAAGCTTTCTTT.

CDR3 DNA: TGTGCCAGCAGCTTAGACGGCAGGAACACTGAAGCTTTCTTT. Residues: CASSLDGRNTEAFF. The chain has TRBV11-2 and TRBJ1-1, with unresolved D. Germline V CDR1 and CDR2: SGHAT, FQNNGV. V shed 0 bases and J shed 1 base, with 6 bases lying between them. The CDR3 is made up of 14 amino acids.

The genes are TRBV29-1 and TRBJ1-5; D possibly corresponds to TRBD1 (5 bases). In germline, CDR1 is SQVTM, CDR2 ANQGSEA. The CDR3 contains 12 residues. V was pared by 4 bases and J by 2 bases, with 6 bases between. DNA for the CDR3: TGCAGCGTTGGACAGCGCAATCAGCCCCAGCATTTT. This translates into CSVGQRNQPQHF.

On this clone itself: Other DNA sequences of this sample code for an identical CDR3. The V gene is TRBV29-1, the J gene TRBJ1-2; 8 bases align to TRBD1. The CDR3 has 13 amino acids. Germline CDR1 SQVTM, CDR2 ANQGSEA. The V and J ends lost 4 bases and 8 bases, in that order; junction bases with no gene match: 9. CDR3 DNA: TGCAGCGTTGGTGACAGGGGCATAGGGGGCTACACCTTC. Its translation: CSVGDRGIGGYTF.

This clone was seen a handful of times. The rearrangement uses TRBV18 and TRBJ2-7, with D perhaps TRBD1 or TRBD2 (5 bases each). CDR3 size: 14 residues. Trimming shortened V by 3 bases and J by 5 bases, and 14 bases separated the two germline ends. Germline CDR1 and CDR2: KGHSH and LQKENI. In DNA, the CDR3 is TGTGCCAGCTCACCTAGCCGGGGCCGTCACGAGCAGTACTTC. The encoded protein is CASSPSRGRHEQYF.

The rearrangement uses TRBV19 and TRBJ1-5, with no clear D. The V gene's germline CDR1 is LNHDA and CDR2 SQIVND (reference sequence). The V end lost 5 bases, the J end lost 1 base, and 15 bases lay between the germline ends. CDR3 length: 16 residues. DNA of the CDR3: TGTGCCAGTAGTGGTCCTGGGGAGGTCAGCAATCAGCCCCAGCATTTT. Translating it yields CASSGPGEVSNQPQHF.

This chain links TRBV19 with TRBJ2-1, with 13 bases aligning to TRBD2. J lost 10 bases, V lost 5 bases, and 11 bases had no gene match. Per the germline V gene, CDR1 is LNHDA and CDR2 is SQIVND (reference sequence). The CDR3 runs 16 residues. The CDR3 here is CASSEQLAGGPREQFF. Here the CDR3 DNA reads TGTGCCAGTAGTGAGCAACTAGCGGGAGGGCCAAGGGAGCAGTTCTTC.

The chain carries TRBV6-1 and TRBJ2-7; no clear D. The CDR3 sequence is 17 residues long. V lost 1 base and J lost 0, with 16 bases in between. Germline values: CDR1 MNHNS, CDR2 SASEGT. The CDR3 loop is CASSEDLVGKSSYEQYF. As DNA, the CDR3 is TGTGCCAGCAGTGAAGACCTCGTAGGAAAATCCTCCTACGAGCAGTACTTC.

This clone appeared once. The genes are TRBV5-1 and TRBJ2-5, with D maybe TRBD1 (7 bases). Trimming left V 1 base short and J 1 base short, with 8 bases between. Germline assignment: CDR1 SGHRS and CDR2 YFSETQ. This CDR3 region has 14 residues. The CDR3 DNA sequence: TGCGCCAGCAGCTTGCAGGGGGGCCAAGAGACCCAGTACTTC. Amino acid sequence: CASSLQGGQETQYF.

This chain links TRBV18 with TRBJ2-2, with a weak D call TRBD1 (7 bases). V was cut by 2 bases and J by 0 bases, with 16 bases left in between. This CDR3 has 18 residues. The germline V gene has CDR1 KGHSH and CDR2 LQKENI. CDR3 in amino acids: CASSPLQARGANTGELFF. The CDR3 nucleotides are TGTGCCAGCTCACCATTACAGGCCAGGGGGGCGAACACCGGGGAGCTGTTTTTT.

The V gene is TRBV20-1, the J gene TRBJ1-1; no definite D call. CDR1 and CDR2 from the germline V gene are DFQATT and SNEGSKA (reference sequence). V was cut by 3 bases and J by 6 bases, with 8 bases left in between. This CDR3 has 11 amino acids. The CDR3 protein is CSASDPPEAFF. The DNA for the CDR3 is TGCAGTGCTAGTGACCCCCCTGAAGCTTTCTTT.

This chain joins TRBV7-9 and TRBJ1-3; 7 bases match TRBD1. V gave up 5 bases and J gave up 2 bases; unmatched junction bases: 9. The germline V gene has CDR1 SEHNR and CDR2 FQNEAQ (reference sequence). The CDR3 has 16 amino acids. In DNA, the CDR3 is TGTGCCAGCAGCACTCGGGACAGAGGTACTGGAAACACCATATATTTT. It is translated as CASSTRDRGTGNTIYF.

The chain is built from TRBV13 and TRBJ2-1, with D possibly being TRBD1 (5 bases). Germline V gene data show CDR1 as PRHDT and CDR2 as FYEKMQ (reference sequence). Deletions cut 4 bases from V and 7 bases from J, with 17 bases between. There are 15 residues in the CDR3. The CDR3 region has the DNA TGTGCCAGCAGCTCAGAAGGATCCAAGGGGAATGAGCAGTTCTTC. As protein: CASSSEGSKGNEQFF.

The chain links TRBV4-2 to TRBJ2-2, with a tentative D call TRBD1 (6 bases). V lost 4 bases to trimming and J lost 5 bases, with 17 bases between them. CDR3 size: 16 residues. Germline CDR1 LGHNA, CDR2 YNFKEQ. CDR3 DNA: TGTGCCAGCAGCCCAGGGGATAGGGCAGGGACCGGGGAGCTGTTTTTT. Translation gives CASSPGDRAGTGELFF.

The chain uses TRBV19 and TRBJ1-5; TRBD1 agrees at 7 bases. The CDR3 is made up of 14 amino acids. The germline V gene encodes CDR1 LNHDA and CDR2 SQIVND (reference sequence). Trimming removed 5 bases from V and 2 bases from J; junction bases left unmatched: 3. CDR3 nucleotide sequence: TGTGCCAGTAGTTGGGACAGCCGCAATCAGCCCCAGCATTTT. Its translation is CASSWDSRNQPQHF.

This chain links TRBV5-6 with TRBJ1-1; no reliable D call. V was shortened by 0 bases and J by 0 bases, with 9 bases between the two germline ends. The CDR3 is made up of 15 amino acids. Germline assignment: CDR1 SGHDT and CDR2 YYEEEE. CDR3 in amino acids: CASSLAWTVNTEAFF. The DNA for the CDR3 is TGTGCCAGCAGCTTGGCTTGGACGGTGAACACTGAAGCTTTCTTT.